What follows is one T cell receptor (beta chain) and its context. No antigen is known for it. The data originate from a study of T-cell memory formation after mild COVID-19. Whole-study findings and limits: A balance of CD4 and CD8 characterized clones contracting day 15 to 85, whereas later expanders leaned CD4+. Detection of some responders pre-infection suggested pre-existing cross-reactive memory T cells participated.

MiXCR was run by TCRdb on the 5' RACE reads, yielding one entry per CDR3 protein. The sample includes 200,000 to 250,000 distinct CDR3 sequences, over 7.5% of them seen just once. Trimming removed 3 bases at V and 7 bases at J, with 9 bases between. The CDR3 is 12 amino acids. Germline V lookup: CDR1 SGHTA, CDR2 FQGTGA. Sequenced sample: PBMCs or a T cell subset sorted from them (not recorded which). The receptor comes from a man aged 18-30 years who had mild COVID-19 (a few samples of this study predate the infection). Cell type and time point are not known. The rearrangement links TRBV7-3 to TRBJ2-5, with D possibly matching TRBD2 (6 bases). The CDR3 nucleotides are TGTGCCAGCAGCTTCCCCGGGGGGACCCAGTACTTC. Translation: CASSFPGGTQYF. Based on the CDR3 plus reference TRBV7-3 and TRBJ2-5, the full variable domain is GAGVSQTPSNKVTEKGKYVELRCDPISGHTALYWYRQSLGQGPEFLIYFQGTGAADDSGLPNDRFFAVRPEGSVSTLKIQRTERGDSAVYLCASSFPGGTQYFGPGTRLLVL.